This TCR beta chain was recorded in a study of neurological immune-mediated disorders. Time point of the sample: longitudinal time-point 1 (baseline). This clonotype showed up many times. Between the trimmed V and J ends, which lost 4 bases and 3 bases, there was a span of 19 bases. The CDR3 extends over 18 amino acids. The germline V gene encodes CDR1 SGHVS and CDR2 FQNEAQ. Each CDR3 protein gets one entry after TCRdb re-called the 5' RACE reads with MiXCR. The table has tens of thousands of distinct CDR3 sequences, roughly 10% seen once; the top ten hold roughly a tenth. The receptor was isolated from a man aged 25-45 years in good health. The sequencing input was PBMCs. The V and J genes are TRBV7-8 and TRBJ2-6, with D tentatively TRBD1 (6 bases). The CDR3 DNA reads TGTGCCAGCAGCTATCCCGTAGGTGGGGGCGGTGGGGCCAACGTCCTGACTTTC. Its translation: CASSYPVGGGGGANVLTF.